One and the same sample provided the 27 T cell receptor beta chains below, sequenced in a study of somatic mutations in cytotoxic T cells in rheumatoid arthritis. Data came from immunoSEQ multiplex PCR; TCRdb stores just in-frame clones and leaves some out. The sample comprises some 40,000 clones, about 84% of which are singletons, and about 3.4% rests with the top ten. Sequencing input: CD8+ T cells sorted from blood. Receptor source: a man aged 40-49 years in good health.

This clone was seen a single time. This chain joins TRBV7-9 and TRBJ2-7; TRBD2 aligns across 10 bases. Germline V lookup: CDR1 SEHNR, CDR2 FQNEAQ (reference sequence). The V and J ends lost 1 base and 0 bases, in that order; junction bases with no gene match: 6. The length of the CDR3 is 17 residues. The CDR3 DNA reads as TGTGCCAGCAGCTTAGTAGGGACTAGCGCGCCCTCCTACGAGCAGTACTTC. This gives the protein CASSLVGTSAPSYEQYF. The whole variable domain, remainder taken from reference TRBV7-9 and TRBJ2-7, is DTGVSQNPRHKITKRGQNVTFRCDPISEHNRLYWYRQTLGQGPEFLTYFQNEAQLEKSRLLSDRFSAERPKGSFSTLEIQRTEQGDSAMYLCASSLVGTSAPSYEQYFGPGTRLTVT.

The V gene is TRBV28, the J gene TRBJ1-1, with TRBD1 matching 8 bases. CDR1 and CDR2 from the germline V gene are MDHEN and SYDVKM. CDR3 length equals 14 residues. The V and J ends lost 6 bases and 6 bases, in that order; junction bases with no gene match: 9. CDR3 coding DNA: TGTGCCAGCAGGACGGACAGGGAGGTCTCTGAAGCTTTCTTT. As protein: CASRTDREVSEAFF.

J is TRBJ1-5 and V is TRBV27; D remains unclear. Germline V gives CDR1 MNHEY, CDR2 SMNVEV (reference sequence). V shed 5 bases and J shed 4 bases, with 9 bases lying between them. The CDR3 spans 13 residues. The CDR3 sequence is CASSRTDNQPQHF. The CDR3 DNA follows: TGTGCCAGCAGTCGGACGGATAATCAGCCCCAGCATTTT.

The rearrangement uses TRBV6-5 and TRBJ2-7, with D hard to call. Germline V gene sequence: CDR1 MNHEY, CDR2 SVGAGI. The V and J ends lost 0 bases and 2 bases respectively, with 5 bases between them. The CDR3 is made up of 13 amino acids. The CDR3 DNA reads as TGTGCCAGCAGTTACTCACATACCTACGAGCAGTACTTC. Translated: CASSYSHTYEQYF.

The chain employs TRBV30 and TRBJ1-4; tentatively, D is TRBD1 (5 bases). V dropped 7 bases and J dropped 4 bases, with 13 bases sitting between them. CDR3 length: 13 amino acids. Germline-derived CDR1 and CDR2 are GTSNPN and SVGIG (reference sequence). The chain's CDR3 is CALTRDFNEKLFF. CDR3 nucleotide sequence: TGTGCCTTGACCCGGGACTTTAATGAAAAACTGTTTTTT.

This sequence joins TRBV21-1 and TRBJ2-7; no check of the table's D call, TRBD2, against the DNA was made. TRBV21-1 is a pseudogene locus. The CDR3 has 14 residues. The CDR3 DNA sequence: TGTGCCAGCAGCAGGGCTAGCGGTTGCTACGAGCAGTACTTC. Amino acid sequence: CASSRASGCYEQYF.

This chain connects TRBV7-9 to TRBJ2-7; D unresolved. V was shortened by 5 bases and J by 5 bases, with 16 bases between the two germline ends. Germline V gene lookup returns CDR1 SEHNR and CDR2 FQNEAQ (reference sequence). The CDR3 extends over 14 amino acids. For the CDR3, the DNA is TGTGCCAGCAGCCCCGGGCCTCCTGCCCACGAGCAGTACTTC. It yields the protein CASSPGPPAHEQYF. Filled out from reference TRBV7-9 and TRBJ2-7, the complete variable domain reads DTGVSQNPRHKITKRGQNVTFRCDPISEHNRLYWYRQTLGQGPEFLTYFQNEAQLEKSRLLSDRFSAERPKGSFSTLEIQRTEQGDSAMYLCASSPGPPAHEQYFGPGTRLTVT.

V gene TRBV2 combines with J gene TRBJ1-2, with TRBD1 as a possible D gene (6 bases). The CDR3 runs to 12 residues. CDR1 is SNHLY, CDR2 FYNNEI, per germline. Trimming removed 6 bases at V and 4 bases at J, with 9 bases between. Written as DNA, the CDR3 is TGTGCCAGCAGGGGACATACCTATGGCTACACCTTC. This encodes CASRGHTYGYTF.

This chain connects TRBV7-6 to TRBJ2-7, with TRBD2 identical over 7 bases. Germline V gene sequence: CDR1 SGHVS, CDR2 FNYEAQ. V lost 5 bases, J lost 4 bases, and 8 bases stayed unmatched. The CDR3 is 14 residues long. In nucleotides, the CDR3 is TGTGCCAGCAGCCCCGAGGCTAGCGGTTACGAGCAGTACTTC. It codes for CASSPEASGYEQYF.

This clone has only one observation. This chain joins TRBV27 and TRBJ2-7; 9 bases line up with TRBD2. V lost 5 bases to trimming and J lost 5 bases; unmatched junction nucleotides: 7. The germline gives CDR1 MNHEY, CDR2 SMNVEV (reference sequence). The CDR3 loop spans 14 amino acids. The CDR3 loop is CASSPTGTSNEQYF. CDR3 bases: TGTGCCAGCAGTCCCACCGGGACTAGCAACGAGCAGTACTTC.

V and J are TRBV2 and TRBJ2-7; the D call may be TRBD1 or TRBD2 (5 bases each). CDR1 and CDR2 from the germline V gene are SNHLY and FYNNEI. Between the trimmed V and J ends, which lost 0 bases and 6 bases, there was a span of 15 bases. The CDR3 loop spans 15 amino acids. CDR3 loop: CASSEALGGRGEQYF. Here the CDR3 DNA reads TGTGCCAGCAGTGAAGCCCTTGGGGGAAGGGGCGAGCAGTACTTC.

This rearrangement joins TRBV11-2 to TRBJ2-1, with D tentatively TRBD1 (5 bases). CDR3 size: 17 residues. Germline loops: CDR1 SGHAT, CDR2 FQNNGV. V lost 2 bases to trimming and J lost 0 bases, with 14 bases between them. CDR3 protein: CASSLSQGRSSYNEQFF. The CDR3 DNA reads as TGTGCCAGCAGCTTAAGTCAGGGCCGGAGCTCCTACAATGAGCAGTTCTTC. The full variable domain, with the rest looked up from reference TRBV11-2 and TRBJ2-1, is EAGVAQSPRYKIIEKRQSVAFWCNPISGHATLYWYQQILGQGPKLLIQFQNNGVVDDSQLPKDRFSAERLKGVDSTLKIQPAKLEDSAVYLCASSLSQGRSSYNEQFFGPGTRLTVL.

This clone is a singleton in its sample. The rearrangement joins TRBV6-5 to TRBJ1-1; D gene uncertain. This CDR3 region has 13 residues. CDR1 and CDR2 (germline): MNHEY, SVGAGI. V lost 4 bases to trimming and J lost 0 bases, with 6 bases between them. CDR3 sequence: CASSLTVNTEAFF. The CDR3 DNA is TGTGCCAGCAGTTTAACGGTGAACACTGAAGCTTTCTTT.

The CDR3 loop reads CASSEYLGVNTEAFF. CDR3 DNA sequence: TGCGCCAGCAGTGAGTACTTAGGGGTGAACACTGAAGCTTTCTTT. V is TRBV10-2 and J is TRBJ1-1, with TRBD1 as a possible D gene (5 bases). The germline V and J ends were trimmed by 1 base and 0 bases, with 9 bases remaining between them. The CDR3 totals 15 residues. CDR1 and CDR2 from the germline V gene are WSHSY and SAAADI.

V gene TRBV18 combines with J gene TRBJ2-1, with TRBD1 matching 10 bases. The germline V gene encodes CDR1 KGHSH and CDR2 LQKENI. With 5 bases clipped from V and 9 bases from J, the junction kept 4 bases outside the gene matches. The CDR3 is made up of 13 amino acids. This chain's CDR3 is CASSRDRGAEQFF. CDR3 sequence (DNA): TGTGCCAGCTCAAGGGACAGGGGAGCTGAGCAGTTCTTC.

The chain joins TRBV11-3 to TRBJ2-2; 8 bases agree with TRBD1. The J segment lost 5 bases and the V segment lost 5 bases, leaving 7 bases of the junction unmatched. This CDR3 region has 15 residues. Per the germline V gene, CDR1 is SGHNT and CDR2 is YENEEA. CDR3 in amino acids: CASSAQDRDTGELFF. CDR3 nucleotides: TGTGCCAGCAGCGCACAGGACAGGGATACCGGGGAGCTGTTTTTT.

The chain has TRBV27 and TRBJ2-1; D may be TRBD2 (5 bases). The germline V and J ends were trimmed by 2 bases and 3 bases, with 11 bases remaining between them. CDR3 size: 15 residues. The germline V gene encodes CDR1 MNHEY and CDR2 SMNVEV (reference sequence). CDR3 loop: CASSLAPGDYNEQFF. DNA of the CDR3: TGTGCCAGCAGTTTAGCCCCCGGGGACTACAATGAGCAGTTCTTC.

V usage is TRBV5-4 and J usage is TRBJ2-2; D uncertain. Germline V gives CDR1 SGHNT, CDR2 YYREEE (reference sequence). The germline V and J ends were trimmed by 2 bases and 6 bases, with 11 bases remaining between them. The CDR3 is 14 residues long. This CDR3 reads CASSFEAFPGELFF. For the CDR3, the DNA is TGTGCCAGCAGCTTCGAGGCTTTCCCCGGGGAGCTGTTTTTT.

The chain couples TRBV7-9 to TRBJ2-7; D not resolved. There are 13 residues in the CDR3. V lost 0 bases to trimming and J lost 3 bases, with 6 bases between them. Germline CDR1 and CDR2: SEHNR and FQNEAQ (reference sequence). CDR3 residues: CASSLASIYEQYF. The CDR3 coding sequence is TGTGCCAGCAGCTTAGCGTCCATCTACGAGCAGTACTTC.

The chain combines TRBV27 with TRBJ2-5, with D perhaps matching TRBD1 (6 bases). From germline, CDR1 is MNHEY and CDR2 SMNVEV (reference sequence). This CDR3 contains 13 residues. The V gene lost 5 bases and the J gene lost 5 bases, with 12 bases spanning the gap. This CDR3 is CASSTGHDETQYF. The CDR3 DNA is TGTGCCAGCAGTACGGGACATGACGAGACCCAGTACTTC.

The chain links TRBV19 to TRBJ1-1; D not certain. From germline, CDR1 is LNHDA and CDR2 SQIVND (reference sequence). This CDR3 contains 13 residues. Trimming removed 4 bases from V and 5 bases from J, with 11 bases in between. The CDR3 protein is CASSTGGWTEAFF. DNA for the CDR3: TGTGCCAGTAGTACGGGAGGGTGGACTGAAGCTTTCTTT.

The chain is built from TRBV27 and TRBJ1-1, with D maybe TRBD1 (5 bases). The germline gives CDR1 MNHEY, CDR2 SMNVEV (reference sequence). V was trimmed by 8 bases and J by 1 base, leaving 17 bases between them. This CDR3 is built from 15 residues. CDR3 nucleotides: TGTGCCAGCGGCCAGCGGGCCACAGGGAACACTGAAGCTTTCTTT. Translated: CASGQRATGNTEAFF.

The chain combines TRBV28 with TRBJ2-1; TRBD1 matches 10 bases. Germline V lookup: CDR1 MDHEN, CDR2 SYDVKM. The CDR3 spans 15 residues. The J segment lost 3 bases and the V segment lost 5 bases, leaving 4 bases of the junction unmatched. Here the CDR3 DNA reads TGTGCCAGCAGTCTGGGGACAGGGGTCTACAATGAGCAGTTCTTC. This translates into CASSLGTGVYNEQFF.

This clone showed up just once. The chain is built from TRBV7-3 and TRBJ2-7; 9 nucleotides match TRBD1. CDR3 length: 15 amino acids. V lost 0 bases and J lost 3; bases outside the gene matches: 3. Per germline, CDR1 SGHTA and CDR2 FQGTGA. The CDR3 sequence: CASSLTGQGGYEQYF. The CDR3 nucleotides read TGTGCCAGCAGCTTAACGGGACAGGGAGGCTACGAGCAGTACTTC.

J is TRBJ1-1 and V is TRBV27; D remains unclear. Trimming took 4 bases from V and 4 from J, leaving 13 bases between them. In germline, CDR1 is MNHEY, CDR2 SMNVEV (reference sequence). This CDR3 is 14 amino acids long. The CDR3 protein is CASSSTITGTEAFF. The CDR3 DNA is TGTGCCAGCAGTTCGACTATAACGGGCACTGAAGCTTTCTTT.

CDR3 in amino acids: CASSLKSAYEQYF. Written as DNA, the CDR3 is TGTGCCAGCAGCTTAAAATCGGCCTACGAGCAGTACTTC. The gene calls are TRBV7-6 and TRBJ2-7, with D unclear. The CDR3 extends over 13 amino acids. V shed 2 bases and J shed 2 bases, with 7 bases lying between them. The germline V gene encodes CDR1 SGHVS and CDR2 FNYEAQ.

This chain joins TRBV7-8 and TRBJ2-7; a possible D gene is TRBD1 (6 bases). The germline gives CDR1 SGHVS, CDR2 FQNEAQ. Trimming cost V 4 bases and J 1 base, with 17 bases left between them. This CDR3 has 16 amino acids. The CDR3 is CASSSEGDIPSYEQYF. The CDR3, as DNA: TGTGCCAGCAGCTCAGAGGGGGACATACCTTCCTACGAGCAGTACTTC.